This T cell receptor (beta chain) was obtained from a study of T cell responses to AZD1222 COVID-19 vaccine. Produced via immunoSEQ multiplex PCR; TCRdb's table is partial and in-frame only. Here the sample spans about 70,000 clones, over 80% being singletons. Germline lookup yields CDR1 MDHEN and CDR2 SYDVKM. This CDR3 has 16 residues. With 11 bases clipped from V and 5 bases from J, the junction kept 18 bases outside the gene matches. The J gene is TRBJ2-5, the V gene TRBV28; the match to TRBD2 covers 9 bases. The clonotype was recovered from an adult in good health. This sample comprised peripheral blood, obtained on day 0 of AZD1222 vaccination. The CDR3 reads CAGGSVLGGGAETQYF. DNA of the CDR3: TGTGCCGGCGGGAGCGTTCTCGGCGGGGGGGCGGAGACCCAGTACTTC.